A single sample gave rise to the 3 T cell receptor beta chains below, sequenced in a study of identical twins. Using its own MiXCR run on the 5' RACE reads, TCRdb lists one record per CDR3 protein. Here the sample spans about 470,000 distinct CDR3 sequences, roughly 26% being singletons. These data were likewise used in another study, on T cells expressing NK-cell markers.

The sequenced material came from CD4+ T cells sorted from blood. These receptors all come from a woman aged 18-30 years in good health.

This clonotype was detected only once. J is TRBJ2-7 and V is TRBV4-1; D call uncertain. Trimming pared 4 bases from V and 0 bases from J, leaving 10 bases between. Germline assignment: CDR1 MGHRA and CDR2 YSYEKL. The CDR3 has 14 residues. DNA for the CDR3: TGCGCCAGCAGCCTCGACTTTAGCTCCTACGAGCAGTACTTC. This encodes CASSLDFSSYEQYF.

The chain's CDR3 is CASSPPWGRQNTEAFF. The CDR3 nucleotides are TGTGCCAGCTCACCACCCTGGGGTCGGCAGAACACTGAAGCTTTCTTT. The rearrangement joins TRBV18 to TRBJ1-1; D unclear. Germline lookup yields CDR1 KGHSH and CDR2 LQKENI. The CDR3 runs to 16 residues. Trimming took 0 bases from V and 1 from J, leaving 12 bases between them.

For the CDR3, the DNA is TGTGCCAGCAGTTTTTCCGGGACTAGTAACTACGAGCAGTACTTC. The encoded protein is CASSFSGTSNYEQYF. This chain uses TRBV9 with TRBJ2-7; 8 bases match TRBD2. After removal of 5 bases from V and 3 bases from J, the junction contained 10 bases not matched to a gene. CDR1 SGDLS and CDR2 YYNGEE come from the germline V gene. This CDR3 has 15 amino acids.